A selection of T cell receptor beta chains follows, all from one sample in a study of OX40 agonist ivuxolimab in advanced cancers. Only in-frame clones appear in the TCRdb table, and some are missing; sequencing was by immunoSEQ multiplex PCR. The sample gives some 100,000 clones, roughly 89% of which show up once; around 0.85% is in the top ten. The sequencing here drew on CD4+ or CD8+ T cells sorted from blood, taken in a trial of the OX40 agonist ivuxolimab. These receptors were collected from an adult with an advanced solid tumor such as melanoma, head and neck, liver or kidney cancer. Both conserved end residues are part of each CDR3. D genes are given only for firm matches. A row's size may be missing; if present it is once, few, many or a size class.

size,J,V,D,DNA,CDR3
once,TRBJ1-1,TRBV7-9,.,TGTGCCAGCAGCTTCGGGGGGCTGAGCACTGAAGCTTTCTTT,CASSFGGLSTEAFF
.,TRBJ2-7,TRBV6-5,.,TGTGCCAGCAAATTCGCCAGGGCCACCTACGAGCAGTACTTC,CASKFARATYEQYF
.,TRBJ2-3,TRBV18,TRBD2,TGTGCCAGCACGGGGGGGAGCACAGATACGCAGTATTTT,CASTGGSTDTQYF
.,TRBJ1-1,TRBV30,TRBD1,TGTGCCTGGAGTACAGGGGCTGGAAACACTGAAGCTTTCTTT,CAWSTGAGNTEAFF
.,TRBJ1-1,TRBV5-1,.,TGCGCCAGCAATGATGTGAAGAACACTGAAGCTTTCTTT,CASNDVKNTEAFF
.,TRBJ2-2,TRBV10-3,.,TGTGCCATCAGTGTGGGACGGTCAATGAGCACCGGGGAGCTGTTTTTT,CAISVGRSMSTGELFF
.,TRBJ1-4,TRBV4-1,.,TGCGCCAGCAGCTTTACAACCGGGGGCCAGACGAATAATGAAAAACTGTTTTTT,CASSFTTGGQTNNEKLFF
.,TRBJ2-1,TRBV27,TRBD2,TGTGCCAGCAGTTCACGACTAGCGGGGGGGTACAATGAGCAGTTCTTC,CASSSRLAGGYNEQFF
once,TRBJ2-7,TRBV7-2,TRBD2,TGTGCCAGCAGCTTAGCGCCCGGGACTAGGACCTACGAGCAGTACTTC,CASSLAPGTRTYEQYF
.,TRBJ1-5,TRBV12-5,.,TGTGCTAGTGGCGGGGGGAACAATCAGCCCCAGCATTTT,CASGGGNNQPQHF
.,TRBJ1-5,TRBV7-9,.,TGTGCCAGCAGACCAGACACGTATCAGCCCCAGCATTTT,CASRPDTYQPQHF
.,TRBJ2-4,TRBV14,.,TGTGCCAGCAGCCAAGTACGAGGCATTCAGTACTTC,CASSQVRGIQYF
.,TRBJ2-5,TRBV5-1,.,TGCGCCAGCAGCAAGCCGGGACCCATCTTCCAAGAGACCCAGTACTTC,CASSKPGPIFQETQYF
.,TRBJ2-4,TRBV30,TRBD2,TGTGCCTGGGCCGGACTAGCGGGGGGGGCCAAAAACATTCAGTACTTC,CAWAGLAGGAKNIQYF
.,TRBJ1-1,TRBV7-9,TRBD1,TGTGCCAGCAGCCCGAAGACAGGGGTTGGAGCTTTCTTT,CASSPKTGVGAFF
.,TRBJ2-1,TRBV11-2,TRBD2,TGTGCCAGCAGCTTAGTGCTAGCGGCATACAATGAGCAGTTCTTC,CASSLVLAAYNEQFF
once,TRBJ2-2,TRBV7-8,TRBD2,TGTGCCAGCAGCTTGACTAGCCGCAGGACCGACGGGGAGCTGTTTTTT,CASSLTSRRTDGELFF
.,TRBJ2-1,TRBV4-2,TRBD2,TGTGCCAGCAGCCAAGCGGTAACTAGCGGGGGCAATGAGCAGTTCTTC,CASSQAVTSGGNEQFF
.,TRBJ1-1,TRBV27,.,TGTGCCAGCAGTTTATCGAACTTTTGGGGGAACACTGAAGCTTTCTTT,CASSLSNFWGNTEAFF
.,TRBJ2-3,TRBV5-8,.,TGTGCCAGCAGCTTAGGGGGGGCCTCCACAGATACGCAGTATTTT,CASSLGGASTDTQYF
.,TRBJ2-7,TRBV13,.,TGTGCCAGCAGCCCCCCCCACAGGTCCTTGGGATACGAGCAGTACTTC,CASSPPHRSLGYEQYF
.,TRBJ2-2,TRBV14,.,TGTGCCAGCAGCCAGGTCTTCGGCAGGGGAAAGGCCGGGGAGCTGTTTTTT,CASSQVFGRGKAGELFF
.,TRBJ1-2,TRBV28,.,TGTGCCAGCAGTTTAGCAGGGAGCATCGGAACTAACTATGGCTACACCTTC,CASSLAGSIGTNYGYTF
.,TRBJ2-7,TRBV7-2,.,TGTGCCAGCAGCTTAGCCACAGGGAGCTCCTACGAGCAGTACTTC,CASSLATGSSYEQYF
.,TRBJ2-2,TRBV9,.,TGTGCCAGCAGCGTAGATGCACCCGTAGCCACCGGGGAGCTGTTTTTT,CASSVDAPVATGELFF
.,TRBJ2-7,TRBV5-1,TRBD2,TGCGCCAGCAGCTTGGGTAGCGGGGGTAACTACGAGCAGTACTTC,CASSLGSGGNYEQYF
.,TRBJ2-3,TRBV7-3,TRBD1,TGTGCCAGCAGCTCTGGACAGGGGCTCCCCTCGCCGTCTAGCACAGATACGCAGTATTTT,CASSSGQGLPSPSSTDTQYF
.,TRBJ2-7,TRBV6-5,.,TGTGCCAGCACCGAACAGCCCAATCTGGGGCTCGAGCAGTACTTC,CASTEQPNLGLEQYF
.,TRBJ1-1,TRBV18,.,TGTGCCAGCTCACTTCTAACAGGGATGAACACTGAAGCTTTCTTT,CASSLLTGMNTEAFF
.,TRBJ2-7,TRBV6-5,TRBD1,TGTGCCAGCAGTTACACGCGACAGGGGGCGTACGAGCAGTACTTC,CASSYTRQGAYEQYF
.,TRBJ1-2,TRBV6-1,.,TGTGCCAGCAGTGATTCTCTAACAGGACCTAACTATGGCTACACCTTC,CASSDSLTGPNYGYTF
.,TRBJ1-6,TRBV6-5,TRBD1,TGTGCCAGCAGTTACCGTGGACAGGGAGGGAATTCACCCCTCCACTTT,CASSYRGQGGNSPLHF
.,TRBJ1-3,TRBV5-1,.,TGCGCCAGCAGCTTGGTGGGCCAGAGCCCTGGAAACACCATATATTTT,CASSLVGQSPGNTIYF
.,TRBJ2-1,TRBV28,TRBD2,TGTGCCAGCAGTTTTCAGCGGGGGGCCCTCAATGAGCAGTTCTTC,CASSFQRGALNEQFF
.,TRBJ2-6,TRBV4-1,.,TGCGCCAGCAGCCAAGATCGATCACAGGGGGGGTCTGGGGCCAACGTCCTGACTTTC,CASSQDRSQGGSGANVLTF
.,TRBJ1-2,TRBV30,.,TGTGCCTGGAGTGTGGGATTGTATGGGACGGTGGGCTACACCTTC,CAWSVGLYGTVGYTF
once,TRBJ2-5,TRBV10-3,.,TGTGCCATCAGTAAGGATGGCAGCCAAGAGACCCAGTACTTC,CAISKDGSQETQYF
.,TRBJ2-7,TRBV11-2,.,TGTGCCAGCAGCGCCGCCACGGGGAGGGGGAAACAGGGCGAGCAGTACTTC,CASSAATGRGKQGEQYF
.,TRBJ2-5,TRBV27,TRBD2,TGTGCCACCCTCCCCCCTCCTAGCGGGCTCTTCCAAGAGACCCAGTACTTC,CATLPPPSGLFQETQYF
few,TRBJ1-6,TRBV30,.,TGTGCCTGGGCCCCCGGGGGTCGGGGATCCAATTCACCCCTCCACTTT,CAWAPGGRGSNSPLHF
.,TRBJ2-7,TRBV5-1,TRBD1,TGCGCCAGCAGCGGGGGACAGGGTACCTACGAGCAGTACTTC,CASSGGQGTYEQYF
.,TRBJ1-4,TRBV5-6,.,TGTGCCAGCAGCTTAGTGGGCCTATCTTATGAAAAACTGTTTTTT,CASSLVGLSYEKLFF
.,TRBJ1-3,TRBV5-6,.,TGTGCCAGCAGCGTGGACCGCTCTGGAAACACCATATATTTT,CASSVDRSGNTIYF
.,TRBJ1-4,TRBV30,TRBD1,TGTGCCTTGGACAGGGGCGGTGAAAAACTGTTTTTT,CALDRGGEKLFF
.,TRBJ2-7,TRBV27,TRBD2,TGTGCCAGCAGTTCACGTAGCGGGGGCCCCACCTACGAGCAGTACTTC,CASSSRSGGPTYEQYF
.,TRBJ2-5,TRBV5-1,.,TGCGCCAGCAGCTTGGGGGCAGGCGGAGAGACCCAGTACTTC,CASSLGAGGETQYF
.,TRBJ1-4,TRBV9,.,TGTGCCAGCAGCGTAGCAACGACAACTAATGAAAAACTGTTTTTT,CASSVATTTNEKLFF
.,TRBJ2-1,TRBV6-1,TRBD2,TGTGCCAGTAGAGTTAGCGGGGGCTACAATGAGCAGTTCTTC,CASRVSGGYNEQFF
few,TRBJ2-7,TRBV5-1,TRBD1,TGCGCCAGCAGCAGCCGGGACAGGTCCTACGAGCAGTACTTC,CASSSRDRSYEQYF
.,TRBJ2-2,TRBV5-1,.,TGCGCCAGCAGCTTGGTCGAGAACACCGGGGAGCTGTTTTTT,CASSLVENTGELFF